Listed below are T cell receptor beta chains from one sample, sequenced in a study of T cell responses to AZD1222 COVID-19 vaccine. TCRdb's copy holds only in-frame clones and misses some; the assay was immunoSEQ multiplex PCR. Here the sample spans roughly 150,000 clones, less than 90% being singletons. The source was peripheral blood, collected after recovery from COVID-19. These receptors were taken from an adult who had recovered from COVID-19. Each CDR3 is given with its conserved first and last residue. The D gene is left open where the match is weak. Some rows have no size entry. The others give once, few or many, or a class for an expanded clone.

TRBV3-1/TRBV3-2	-	TRBJ2-2	-	CASSRGHTGELFF	TGTGCCAGCAGCCGGGGCCACACCGGGGAGCTGTTTTTT
TRBV5-1	TRBD2	TRBJ2-1	-	CASSSGTSGYNEQFF	TGCGCCAGCAGTTCCGGGACTAGCGGGTACAATGAGCAGTTCTTC
TRBV10-2	TRBD1	TRBJ2-7	-	CATTGQGVYEQYF	TGCGCCACCACGGGACAGGGAGTCTACGAGCAGTACTTC
TRBV15	TRBD1	TRBJ1-2	-	CATSRDNAAGGIYYGYTF	TGTGCCACCAGCAGAGATAATGCGGCAGGGGGCATTTACTATGGCTACACCTTC
TRBV27	-	TRBJ2-4	-	CASSFGGAKNIQYF	TGTGCCAGCAGTTTTGGGGGGGCCAAAAACATTCAGTACTTC
TRBV28	TRBD2	TRBJ2-7	-	CASSLGLAGNQAGSEQYF	TGTGCCAGCAGTCTTGGACTAGCGGGCAACCAGGCGGGAAGCGAGCAGTACTTC
TRBV4-2	TRBD1	TRBJ1-2	-	CASSQDLRDRNYGYTF	TGTGCCAGCAGCCAAGATCTACGGGACAGAAACTATGGCTACACCTTC
TRBV14	-	TRBJ2-7	-	CASSHPGHSYPYEQYF	TGTGCCAGCAGCCACCCGGGACACTCCTATCCCTACGAGCAGTACTTC
TRBV9	TRBD1	TRBJ1-4	few	CASSPQGVGGEKLFF	TGTGCCAGCAGCCCCCAGGGGGTCGGGGGCGAAAAACTGTTTTTT
TRBV3-1/TRBV3-2	-	TRBJ2-1	-	CASSQDPETEQFF	TGTGCCAGCAGCCAAGATCCCGAGACTGAGCAGTTCTTC
TRBV20-1	-	TRBJ1-1	-	CSAQVDNGAFF	TGCAGTGCCCAGGTCGACAACGGAGCTTTCTTT
TRBV5-1	TRBD1	TRBJ1-1	once	CASSWGQGEAFF	TGCGCCAGCAGCTGGGGACAGGGAGAAGCTTTCTTT
TRBV2	TRBD1	TRBJ1-6	-	CASSEGDRYNSPLHF	TGTGCCAGCAGTGAAGGGGACAGGTATAATTCACCCCTCCACTTT
TRBV7-8	TRBD1	TRBJ1-4	-	CASSPRQGWATNEKLFF	TGTGCCAGCAGCCCTAGACAGGGGTGGGCAACTAATGAAAAACTGTTTTTT
TRBV1	-	TRBJ2-7	-	CTSSQDPWGERVSYEQYF	TGCACCAGCAGCCAAGACCCCTGGGGGGAGCGGGTTTCCTACGAGCAGTACTTC
TRBV7-3	TRBD2	TRBJ2-3	-	CASSPGLAGGADTQYF	TGTGCCAGCAGCCCGGGACTAGCGGGAGGCGCAGATACGCAGTATTTT
TRBV19	-	TRBJ1-5	-	CASSIRQGTSGNQPQHF	TGTGCCAGTAGTATAAGGCAGGGGACGTCCGGCAATCAGCCCCAGCATTTT
TRBV7-2	TRBD1	TRBJ2-7	-	CASSGDRFSYEQYF	TGTGCCAGCAGTGGGGACAGGTTTAGCTACGAGCAGTACTTC
TRBV4-3	-	TRBJ1-1	-	CASSHLVGDPGTEAFF	TGCGCCAGCAGCCATTTGGTAGGGGACCCCGGCACTGAAGCTTTCTTT
TRBV3-1/TRBV3-2	-	TRBJ1-5	-	CASSQDHVWAGCQPQHF	TGTGCCAGCAGCCAAGATCATGTCTGGGCAGGTTGTCAGCCCCAGCATTTT
TRBV4-2	-	TRBJ1-2	-	CASSQDGRSYGYTF	TGTGCCAGCAGCCAAGATGGGAGGAGCTATGGCTACACCTTC
TRBV15	TRBD1	TRBJ2-7	-	CATSRENRGRGQYF	TGTGCCACCAGCAGAGAAAACAGGGGGCGGGGGCAGTACTTC
TRBV27	-	TRBJ2-7	-	CASAGTYSYEQYF	TGTGCCAGCGCCGGGACTTACTCCTACGAGCAGTACTTC
TRBV18	-	TRBJ2-3	-	CASSPLPGTDTQYF	TGTGCCAGCTCACCACTCCCGGGAACAGATACGCAGTATTTT
TRBV27	-	TRBJ2-1	few	CASSILPGRHEQFF	TGTGCCAGCAGTATACTACCGGGACGCCATGAGCAGTTCTTC
TRBV5-1	-	TRBJ2-1	-	CASSPGDQGEDEQFF	TGCGCCAGCAGCCCTGGGGATCAGGGTGAGGATGAGCAGTTCTTC
TRBV7-2	-	TRBJ2-5	-	CASSLGRASQGETQYF	TGTGCCAGCAGCTTAGGGCGGGCTAGCCAAGGAGAGACCCAGTACTTC
TRBV19	TRBD1	TRBJ1-5	-	CATSGQPLNQPQHF	TGTGCCACCTCGGGACAGCCACTTAATCAGCCCCAGCATTTT
TRBV5-1	TRBD1	TRBJ1-4	-	CASSLGLLRDSGSEKLFF	TGCGCCAGCAGCTTAGGGCTGTTAAGGGACAGTGGTAGTGAAAAACTGTTTTTT
TRBV5-8	TRBD1	TRBJ1-1	-	CASTLGQGRTEAFF	TGTGCCAGCACCTTGGGACAGGGGAGGACTGAAGCTTTCTTT
TRBV21-1	-	TRBJ2-1	-	CASSKVRSDNEQFF	TGTGCCAGCAGCAAAGTCCGCAGTGACAATGAGCAGTTCTTC